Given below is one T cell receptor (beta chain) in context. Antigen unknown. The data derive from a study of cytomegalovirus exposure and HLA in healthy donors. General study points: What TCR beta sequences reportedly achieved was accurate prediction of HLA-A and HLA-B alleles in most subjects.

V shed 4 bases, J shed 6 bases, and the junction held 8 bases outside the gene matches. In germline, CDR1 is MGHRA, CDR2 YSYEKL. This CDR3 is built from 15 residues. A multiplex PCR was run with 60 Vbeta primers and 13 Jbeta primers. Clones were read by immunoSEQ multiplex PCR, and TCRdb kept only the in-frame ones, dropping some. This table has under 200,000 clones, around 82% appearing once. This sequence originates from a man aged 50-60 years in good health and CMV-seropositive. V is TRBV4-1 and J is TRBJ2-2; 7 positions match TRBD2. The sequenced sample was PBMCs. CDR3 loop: CASSLGAGRSGELFF. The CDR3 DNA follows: TGCGCCAGCAGCCTCGGGGCCGGGAGGTCCGGGGAGCTGTTTTTT.